The next 26 T cell receptor beta chains were all read from a single sample in a study of T cells in tuberculosis. TCRdb's copy holds only in-frame clones and misses some; the assay was immunoSEQ multiplex PCR. The sample has roughly 28,000 clones; just over 90% are singletons. Input material: PBMCs. These receptors all stem from a donor aged 10 to 29 with latent tuberculosis or without tuberculosis infection.

The rearrangement joins TRBV5-4 to TRBJ2-3; D is possibly TRBD1 (6 bases). The CDR3 extends over 15 amino acids. Germline CDR1 is SGHNT and CDR2 is YYREEE (reference sequence). V lost 0 bases and J lost 5, with 13 bases in between. CDR3 nucleotides: TGTGCCAGCAGCTTGGATCGAGGGGGTGGAGATACGCAGTATTTT. It yields the protein CASSLDRGGGDTQYF. The whole variable domain, remainder taken from reference TRBV5-4 and TRBJ2-3, is ETGVTQSPTHLIKTRGQQVTLRCSSQSGHNTVSWYQQALGQGPQFIFQYYREEENGRGNFPPRFSGLQFPNYSSELNVNALELDDSALYLCASSLDRGGGDTQYFGPGTRLTVL.

This chain connects TRBV5-4 to TRBJ2-1, with a tentative D call TRBD1 (6 bases). Germline CDR1 reads SGHNT; CDR2 reads YYREEE (reference sequence). V shed 5 bases and J shed 6 bases, with 12 bases lying between them. This CDR3 spans 13 amino acids. Written as DNA, the CDR3 is TGTGCCAGCAGTCCTACAGGGTCCAATGAGCAGTTCTTC. Protein: CASSPTGSNEQFF.

V usage is TRBV5-5 and J usage is TRBJ2-2; D is unclear. Germline CDR1 SGHKS, CDR2 YYEKEE (reference sequence). The CDR3 has 15 residues. The V end lost 4 bases, the J end lost 4 bases, and 14 bases lay between the germline ends. DNA of the CDR3: TGTGCCAGCAGCGTGTTGAGCTTTATCACCGGGGAGCTGTTTTTT. Its translation is CASSVLSFITGELFF.

This chain uses TRBV14 with TRBJ2-3; 10 bases are shared with TRBD2. With V trimmed by 5 bases and J by 4 bases, 9 bases remained unmatched. Germline CDR1 and CDR2: SGHDN and FVKESK. The CDR3 runs 16 residues. CDR3 loop: CASSKYLAGAADTQYF. The CDR3 DNA reads as TGTGCCAGCAGCAAATACCTAGCGGGGGCCGCAGATACGCAGTATTTT. The full variable domain, in which reference TRBV14 and TRBJ2-3 provide the parts outside the CDR3, is EAGVTQFPSHSVIEKGQTVTLRCDPISGHDNLYWYRRVMGKEIKFLLHFVKESKQDESGMPNNRFLAERTGGTYSTLKVQPAELEDSGVYFCASSKYLAGAADTQYFGPGTRLTVL.

The chain is built from TRBV7-2 and TRBJ1-1, with D possibly matching TRBD1 (5 bases). The length of the CDR3 is 16 residues. Germline CDR1 is SGHTA and CDR2 is FQGNSA. V shed 2 bases and J shed 6 bases, with 19 bases lying between them. CDR3 nucleotide sequence: TGTGCCAGCAGCTTAAGTCTTGGGGTGGGGCTGGCTGAAGCTTTCTTT. It yields the protein CASSLSLGVGLAEAFF. Together with reference TRBV7-2 and TRBJ1-1, the CDR3 gives the full variable domain: GAGVSQSPSNKVTEKGKDVELRCDPISGHTALYWYRQSLGQGLEFLIYFQGNSAPDKSGLPSDRFSAERTGGSVSTLTIQRTQQEDSAVYLCASSLSLGVGLAEAFFGQGTRLTVV.

In DNA, the CDR3 is TGCAGCGTTGAGGGGGGGAGCTCCTACAATGAGCAGTTCTTC. Translation: CSVEGGSSYNEQFF. The chain carries TRBV29-1 and TRBJ2-1; 7 positions match TRBD2. In germline, CDR1 is SQVTM, CDR2 ANQGSEA. After removal of 3 bases from V and 0 bases from J, the junction contained 2 bases not matched to a gene. This CDR3 has 14 amino acids.

The CDR3 DNA is TGCAGCGTTGAAAACCCGGGACAGGGGTACTATGGCTACACCTTC. Its protein is CSVENPGQGYYGYTF. The rearrangement joins TRBV29-1 to TRBJ1-2, with TRBD1 identical over 10 bases. The CDR3 has 15 residues. The V segment lost 2 bases and the J segment 3 bases; nucleotides outside the gene matches: 6. Germline values: CDR1 SQVTM, CDR2 ANQGSEA.

V is TRBV27 and J is TRBJ2-7; 8 bases agree with TRBD1. The germline V gene encodes CDR1 MNHEY and CDR2 SMNVEV (reference sequence). CDR3 length: 13 amino acids. The trim removed 3 bases at V and 3 bases at J, leaving 1 base unmatched. The CDR3 DNA sequence: TGTGCCAGCAGTTTGACAGGGGACTACGAGCAGTACTTC. This gives the protein CASSLTGDYEQYF.

This clone occurred a few times. The V call is TRBV2, the J call TRBJ2-5; 10 positions match TRBD2. With 6 bases clipped from V and 4 bases from J, the junction kept 5 bases outside the gene matches. Germline-derived CDR1 and CDR2 are SNHLY and FYNNEI. CDR3 size: 14 residues. Written as DNA, the CDR3 is TGTGCCAGCAGAGAGCGGGAGGGCCTAGAGACCCAGTACTTC. Protein sequence: CASREREGLETQYF.

The J gene is TRBJ2-7, the V gene TRBV6-1, with TRBD2 as a possible D gene (5 bases). The V end lost 6 bases, the J end lost 2 bases, and 14 bases lay between the germline ends. This CDR3 has 14 amino acids. Germline V gene data show CDR1 as MNHNS and CDR2 as SASEGT. The CDR3, as DNA: TGTGCCAGCAGCCGAAGAGGGTGGGCCTACGAGCAGTACTTC. Amino acids: CASSRRGWAYEQYF.

The V gene is TRBV19, the J gene TRBJ1-5; the match to TRBD1 covers 8 bases. The CDR3 length is 16 residues. Trimming at V came to 11 bases and at J to 3 bases, leaving 15 bases not matched to a gene. Germline CDR1 is LNHDA and CDR2 is SQIVND (reference sequence). CDR3 sequence reads: CASDRGLNLANQPQHF. The CDR3 nucleotides are TGTGCCTCTGACAGGGGACTTAATCTAGCCAATCAGCCCCAGCATTTT. The full variable domain, rest sourced from reference TRBV19 and TRBJ1-5, is DGGITQSPKYLFRKEGQNVTLSCEQNLNHDAMYWYRQDPGQGLRLIYYSQIVNDFQKGDIAEGYSVSREKKESFPLTVTSAQKNPTAFYLCASDRGLNLANQPQHFGDGTRLSIL.

The chain employs TRBV2 and TRBJ2-4; 9 nucleotides line up with TRBD1. Germline-derived CDR1 and CDR2 are SNHLY and FYNNEI. V shed 5 bases and J 6 bases; nucleotides not matched to a gene: 5. This CDR3 has 14 amino acids. The CDR3 is CASSLRDRANIQYF. For the CDR3, the DNA is TGTGCCAGCAGTCTCCGGGACAGGGCAAACATTCAGTACTTC.

V usage is TRBV4-1 and J usage is TRBJ2-7; 9 bases match TRBD1. The trim removed 2 bases at V and 1 base at J, leaving 9 bases unmatched. Germline V gene lookup returns CDR1 MGHRA and CDR2 YSYEKL. CDR3 length equals 17 residues. CDR3 loop: CASSQSPGQGTSYEQYF. CDR3 DNA: TGCGCCAGCAGCCAATCTCCGGGACAGGGAACATCCTACGAGCAGTACTTC.

V usage is TRBV4-2 and J usage is TRBJ2-1; 7 positions agree with TRBD1. Germline values: CDR1 LGHNA, CDR2 YNFKEQ. The CDR3 length is 16 residues. V was pared by 5 bases and J by 0 bases, with 7 bases of the junction left unmatched. The DNA of the CDR3 is TGTGCCAGCAGCTCCCAGGGGGTTTTCTCCTACAATGAGCAGTTCTTC. It translates to CASSSQGVFSYNEQFF.

This clone was seen only once. This chain links TRBV4-2 with TRBJ1-4, with TRBD1 as a possible D gene (6 bases). CDR1 and CDR2 from the germline V gene are LGHNA and YNFKEQ. The CDR3 is 17 residues long. The germline V and J ends were trimmed by 0 bases and 4 bases, with 15 bases remaining between them. CDR3 in amino acids: CASSQDGGGAGNEKLFF. Here the CDR3 DNA reads TGTGCCAGCAGCCAAGATGGGGGGGGCGCCGGTAATGAAAAACTGTTTTTT.

The chain employs TRBV5-4 and TRBJ2-3, with 7 positions matching TRBD1. Trimming at V came to 5 bases and at J to 2 bases, leaving 5 bases not matched to a gene. The CDR3 consists of 14 residues. CDR1 and CDR2 from the germline V gene are SGHNT and YYREEE (reference sequence). CDR3 region: CASRPGQITDTQYF. CDR3 coding DNA: TGTGCCAGCAGGCCGGGACAGATCACAGATACGCAGTATTTT. The complete variable domain, with remaining parts taken from reference TRBV5-4 and TRBJ2-3, reads ETGVTQSPTHLIKTRGQQVTLRCSSQSGHNTVSWYQQALGQGPQFIFQYYREEENGRGNFPPRFSGLQFPNYSSELNVNALELDDSALYLCASRPGQITDTQYFGPGTRLTVL.

This chain joins TRBV30 and TRBJ1-1, with D hard to call. CDR3 length: 12 amino acids. Germline CDR1 is GTSNPN and CDR2 is SVGIG (reference sequence). The CDR3 DNA sequence: TGTGCTGGCGCGGCGCAGAACACTGAAGCTTTCTTT. It is translated as CAGAAQNTEAFF.

V and J are TRBV28 and TRBJ1-5; the D gene is possibly TRBD1 (6 bases). Germline CDR1 MDHEN, CDR2 SYDVKM. The CDR3 is 16 amino acids. Trimming pared 3 bases from V and 0 bases from J, leaving 12 bases between. CDR3 nucleotide sequence: TGTGCCAGCAGTTTTGGTGTAGGGGGTAGCAATCAGCCCCAGCATTTT. Translating it yields CASSFGVGGSNQPQHF.

The rearrangement joins TRBV6-1 to TRBJ2-2; tentatively, D is TRBD2 (6 bases). The V and J ends lost 7 bases and 3 bases respectively, with 12 bases between them. Germline assignment: CDR1 MNHNS and CDR2 SASEGT. The CDR3 spans 14 residues. CDR3 residues: CASKVTRYTGELFF. CDR3 sequence (DNA): TGTGCCAGCAAGGTGACTAGGTACACCGGGGAGCTGTTTTTT.

The rearrangement links TRBV15 to TRBJ2-7, with D possibly TRBD2 on 6 matching bases. Trimming removed 3 bases from V and 5 bases from J, with 11 bases in between. CDR1 is LNHNV, CDR2 YYDKDF, per germline (reference sequence). The CDR3 spans 13 residues. The CDR3 protein is CATSSPGGDEQYF. CDR3 DNA: TGTGCCACCAGCAGTCCCGGCGGGGACGAGCAGTACTTC.

The CDR3 loop reads CASSPSWGQGYSPLHF. For the CDR3, the DNA is TGTGCCAGCAGTCCATCATGGGGACAGGGTTATTCACCCCTCCACTTT. J is TRBJ1-6 and V is TRBV27; 9 nucleotides match TRBD1. The germline V gene has CDR1 MNHEY and CDR2 SMNVEV (reference sequence). The CDR3 has 16 residues. V was pared by 5 bases and J by 8 bases, with 10 bases of the junction left unmatched.

The CDR3 loop is CASSLDSGSRNEQFF. As DNA, the CDR3 is TGTGCCAGCAGCTTAGATAGCGGGTCTAGGAATGAGCAGTTCTTC. The chain uses TRBV7-2 and TRBJ2-1; 7 bases are shared with TRBD2. The CDR3 is 15 amino acids. Unmatched junction bases numbered 7, after V lost 1 base and J lost 7 bases. Germline V gives CDR1 SGHTA, CDR2 FQGNSA.

The chain uses TRBV13 and TRBJ2-2, with 7 nucleotides matching TRBD1. The CDR3 runs 16 residues. Germline loops: CDR1 PRHDT, CDR2 FYEKMQ (reference sequence). The ends lost 2 bases at V and 2 bases at J; junction bases unmatched: 5. The CDR3 DNA is TGTGCCAGCAGCTTAAGGGACAGCGTTAACACCGGGGAGCTGTTTTTT. The encoded protein is CASSLRDSVNTGELFF.

This clone was observed a single time. This chain uses TRBV7-6 with TRBJ2-2; 9 bases fit TRBD1. CDR3 length equals 17 residues. V trimming: 1 base; J trimming: 4 bases; junction bases outside the gene matches: 7. Germline V gene sequence: CDR1 SGHVS, CDR2 FNYEAQ. As DNA, the CDR3 is TGTGCCAGCAGCTTAGACCACAGGGGGCTTGTCACCGGGGAGCTGTTTTTT. Its protein is CASSLDHRGLVTGELFF.

This rearrangement joins TRBV15 to TRBJ1-5; no clear D. Trimming took off 0 bases at V and 4 bases at J, with 7 bases between the two ends. This CDR3 is built from 14 residues. Germline V lookup: CDR1 LNHNV, CDR2 YYDKDF (reference sequence). The CDR3 DNA sequence: TGTGCCACCAGCAGAGATTCTTCGAATCAGCCCCAGCATTTT. Encoded protein: CATSRDSSNQPQHF. Full variable domain (remainder filled in from reference TRBV15 and TRBJ1-5): DAMVIQNPRYQVTQFGKPVTLSCSQTLNHNVMYWYQQKSSQAPKLLFHYYDKDFNNEADTPDNFQSRRPNTSFCFLDIRSPGLGDTAMYLCATSRDSSNQPQHFGDGTRLSIL.

The V call is TRBV7-3, the J call TRBJ2-2; D remains ambiguous. Germline V gene sequence: CDR1 SGHTA, CDR2 FQGTGA. Trimming pared 1 base from V and 6 bases from J, leaving 3 bases between. The length of the CDR3 is 12 residues. The CDR3, as DNA: TGTGCCAGCAGCTTAAGAGCCGGGGAGCTGTTTTTT. Encoded protein: CASSLRAGELFF.